This entry is about one T cell receptor (beta chain). Its antigen is not known. The source of the sample is a study of T-cell memory formation after mild COVID-19. Whole-study findings and limits: Contracting clones from day 15 to 85 had balanced CD4/CD8; later expanders favoured CD4+.

TCRdb fed the 5' RACE reads into MiXCR, producing one record per CDR3 protein. Altogether fewer than 350,000 distinct CDR3 sequences are present, approximately 15% being singletons, with the ten largest covering roughly 23%. V was clipped by 0 bases and J by 9 bases, with 21 bases between them. The CDR3 is made up of 18 amino acids. Germline V gene lookup returns CDR1 ENHRY and CDR2 SYGVKD. This clonotype was sampled from a man younger than 30 who had mild COVID-19 (a few samples of this study predate the infection). Cell type and time point are not known. The chain links TRBV10-3 to TRBJ1-6, with D possibly TRBD1 on 6 matching bases. The sequenced sample consisted of PBMCs or a T cell subset sorted from them (not recorded which). The CDR3 bases are TGTGCCATCAGTGAGTCGACCAGGGGCCCCGAGTCATTTTCACCCCTCCACTTT. Amino acids: CAISESTRGPESFSPLHF.